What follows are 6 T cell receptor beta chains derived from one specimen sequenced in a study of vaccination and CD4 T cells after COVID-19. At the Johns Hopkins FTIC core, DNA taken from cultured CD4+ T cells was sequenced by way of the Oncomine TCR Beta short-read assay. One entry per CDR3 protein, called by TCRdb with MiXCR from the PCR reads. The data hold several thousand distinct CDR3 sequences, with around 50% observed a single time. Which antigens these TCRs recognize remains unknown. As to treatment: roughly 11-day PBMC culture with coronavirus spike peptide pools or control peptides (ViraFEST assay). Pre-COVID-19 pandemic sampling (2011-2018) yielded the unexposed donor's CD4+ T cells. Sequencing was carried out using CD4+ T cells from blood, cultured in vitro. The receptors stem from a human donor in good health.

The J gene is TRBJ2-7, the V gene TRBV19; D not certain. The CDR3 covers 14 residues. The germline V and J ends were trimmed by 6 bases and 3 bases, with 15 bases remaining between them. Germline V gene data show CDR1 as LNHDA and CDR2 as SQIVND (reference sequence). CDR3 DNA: TGTGCCAGTAGCAAAAAAGGCGAACTCTACGAGCAGTACTTC. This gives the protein CASSKKGELYEQYF. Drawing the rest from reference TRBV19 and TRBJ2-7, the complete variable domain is DGGITQSPKYLFRKEGQNVTLSCEQNLNHDAMYWYRQDPGQGLRLIYYSQIVNDFQKGDIAEGYSVSREKKESFPLTVTSAQKNPTAFYLCASSKKGELYEQYFGPGTRLTVT.

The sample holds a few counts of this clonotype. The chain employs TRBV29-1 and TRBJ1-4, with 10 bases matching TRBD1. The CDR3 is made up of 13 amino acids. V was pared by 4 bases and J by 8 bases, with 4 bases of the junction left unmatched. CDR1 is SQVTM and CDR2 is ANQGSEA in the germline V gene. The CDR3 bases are TGCAGCGTTGGGGACAGGGGTAGCGAAAAACTGTTTTTT. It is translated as CSVGDRGSEKLFF.

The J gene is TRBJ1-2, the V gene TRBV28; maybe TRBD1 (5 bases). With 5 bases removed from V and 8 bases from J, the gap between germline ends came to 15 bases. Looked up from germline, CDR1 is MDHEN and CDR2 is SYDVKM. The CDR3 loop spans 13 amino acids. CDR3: CASSRGLERGYTF. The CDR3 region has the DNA TGTGCCAGCAGTAGGGGACTGGAGAGGGGCTACACCTTC.

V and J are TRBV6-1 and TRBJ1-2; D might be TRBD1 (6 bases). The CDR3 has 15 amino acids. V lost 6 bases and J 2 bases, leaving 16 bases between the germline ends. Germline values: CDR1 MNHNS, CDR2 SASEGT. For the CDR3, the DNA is TGTGCCAGCAGCATAGAAAGGAGGGGGAACTATGGCTACACCTTC. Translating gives CASSIERRGNYGYTF.

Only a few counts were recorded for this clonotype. CDR3 coding DNA: TGTGCCAGCAGCGACCGGCCGGGAGCGGGGAGCACAGATACGCAGTATTTT. Translated, it gives CASSDRPGAGSTDTQYF. J is TRBJ2-3 and V is TRBV6-1; 7 bases fit TRBD2. Trimming removed 6 bases from V and 0 bases from J; junction bases left unmatched: 12. The CDR3 spans 17 residues. Germline values: CDR1 MNHNS, CDR2 SASEGT.

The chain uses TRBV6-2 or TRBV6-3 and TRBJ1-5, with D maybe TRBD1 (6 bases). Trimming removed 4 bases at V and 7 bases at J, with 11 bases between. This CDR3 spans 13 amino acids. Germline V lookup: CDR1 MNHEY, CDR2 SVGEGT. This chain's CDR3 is CASSLTGNQPQHF. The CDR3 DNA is TGTGCCAGCAGTTTAACAGGGAACCAGCCCCAGCATTTT.